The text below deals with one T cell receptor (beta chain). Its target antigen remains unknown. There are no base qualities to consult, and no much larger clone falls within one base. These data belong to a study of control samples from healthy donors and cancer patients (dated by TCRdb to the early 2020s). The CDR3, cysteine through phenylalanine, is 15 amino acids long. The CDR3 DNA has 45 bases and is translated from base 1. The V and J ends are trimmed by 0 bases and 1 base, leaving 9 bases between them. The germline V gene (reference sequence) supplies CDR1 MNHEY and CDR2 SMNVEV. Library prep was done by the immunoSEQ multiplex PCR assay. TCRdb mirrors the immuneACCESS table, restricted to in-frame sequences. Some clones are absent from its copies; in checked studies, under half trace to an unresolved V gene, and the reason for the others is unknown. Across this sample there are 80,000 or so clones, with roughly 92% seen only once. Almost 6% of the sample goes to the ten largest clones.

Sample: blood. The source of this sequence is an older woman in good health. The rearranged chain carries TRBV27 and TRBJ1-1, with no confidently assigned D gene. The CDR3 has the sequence CASSLSRSPNTEAFF. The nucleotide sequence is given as TGTGCCAGCAGTTTATCAAGGAGTCCGAACACTGAAGCTTTCTTT.